This T cell receptor beta chain derives from a study of OX40 agonist ivuxolimab in advanced cancers. Describing the broader study: Ivuxolimab, which targeted the costimulatory receptor OX40 (CD134), was an agonistic, fully human IgG2 monoclonal antibody. Intravenous ivuxolimab was administered to patients every 2 weeks at six dose levels: 0.01, 0.1, 0.3, 1.5, 3 and 10 mg/kg. Of the 50 to 55 patients in dose escalation, 19 had hepatocellular carcinoma, some 15 had melanoma, 9 had renal cell carcinoma and 9 had head and neck cancer. In the dose-escalation cohort, about four fifths of patients were male, and the mean age was 60 years with a range of roughly 23 to 79. Prior anti-PD-1, anti-PD-L1 or anti-CTLA-4 therapy was permitted, and checkpoint inhibitors had been received by 30% to 40% of dose-escalation patients. Partial responses occurred in three dose-escalation patients: two with cutaneous melanoma and one with hepatocellular carcinoma. The point of sequencing TCRbeta in the periphery was to test whether ivuxolimab changed TCR sequence diversity and drove clonal T-cell expansion. The paper covers the monotherapy dose-escalation part of the phase I ivuxolimab trial, which included N of about 50 patients.

Comments on this clone: Its specific antigen is unknown. Base qualities are missing; no much larger clone stands one base away.

The trial excluded patients who had a history of autoimmune disease or who were on systemic immunosuppression. Peripheral blood for TCR sequencing was collected from all dose cohorts at baseline, on cycle 4 day 1, and on cycle 7 day 1. The samples were taken from a phase I, first-in-human, multicenter, open-label dose-escalation trial of ivuxolimab. Adults with locally advanced or metastatic head and neck squamous cell, hepatocellular, melanoma or renal cell carcinoma were enrolled in the trial. Before TCR sequencing, CD4+ T cells and CD8+ T cells from peripheral blood were sorted into separate populations. The research as a whole found: At doses of 0.1 to 3.0 mg/kg, clonal expansion of both CD4+ and CD8+ blood T cells was observed from baseline to week 6. After ivuxolimab, expanded clones were on average more numerous among CD8+ T cells than among CD4+ T cells. Partial responders in the 0.1-3.0 mg/kg groups had among the lowest normalized peripheral clonal expansion, especially among CD8+ T cells. Low levels of normalized T-cell clonal expansion were also shown by some nonresponding patients. Which antigens the clonally expanded peripheral T cells were specific for was not determined.

Genomic DNA was isolated from the sorted cells so that the TCRbeta CDR3 region could be sequenced. TCRbeta CDR3 regions were sequenced using the immunoSEQ Assay. In TCRdb, the immuneACCESS table is reduced to in-frame sequences with V and J assigned. These tables do not hold every clone; where another copy was compared, an unresolved V gene accounts for under half, and the others remain unexplained. This sample holds around 40,000 clones; 80% were observed only once. The ten most abundant clones make up about 4% of the sample. The TCR sequence derives from an adult with an advanced solid tumor such as melanoma, head and neck, liver or kidney cancer. The specimen was CD4+ or CD8+ T cells sorted from blood, collected in a trial of the OX40 agonist ivuxolimab.

The CDR3 reads as follows: CASSSRGTDTQYF. The sequence in DNA is TGTGCCAGCTCATCACGTGGCACAGATACGCAGTATTTT. The chain uses TRBV18 and TRBJ2-3; the D gene cannot be named for sure. The CDR3 starts with the cysteine, ends with the phenylalanine, and has 13 residues. The DNA shown is the 39-base CDR3, in frame from base 1. Trimming removed 5 bases from V and 1 base from J, leaving 7 bases between the germline ends. Reading the germline V gene gives CDR1 KGHSH and CDR2 LQKENI.